The 14 T cell receptor beta chains presented below share a single source sample, sequenced in a study of prognosis after radiotherapy for stage I lung cancer. Starting from genomic DNA, TCR beta CDR3 was amplified through two-round multiplex PCR. Primers specific to each TRBV and TRBJ gene were used in first-round PCR. A single record per CDR3 protein comes from TCRdb applying MiXCR to the multiplex PCR reads. The sample contains fewer than 40,000 distinct CDR3 sequences, around 30% of which appear only once. Specimen: PBMCs, collected before or after stereotactic body radiation therapy (not recorded which). The receptors originated from a donor aged 50 or older with non-small cell lung cancer.

In regard to this clonotype: This clone may be a read error of a much larger clone one base away. V and J are TRBV5-4 and TRBJ1-2; D remains ambiguous. Germline loops: CDR1 SGHNT, CDR2 YYREEE (reference sequence). The CDR3 spans 13 residues. CDR3 amino acids: CASGLERLGGYTF. CDR3 DNA: TGTGCCAGCGGCTTGGAGCGGTTGGGGGGCTACACCTTC.

In the case of this clonotype: A far larger clone is one base from this, pointing to a likely read error. The gene calls are TRBV6-2 or TRBV6-3 and TRBJ1-1; 7 bases are a match to TRBD1. Germline loops: CDR1 MNHEY, CDR2 SVGEGT. The CDR3 consists of 13 residues. The DNA of the CDR3 is TGTGCCAGCAGTCGGGACAGCGACACTGAAGATTTCTTT. The encoded protein is CASSRDSDTEDFF.

In regard to this clonotype: This may be a read error, as it is one base from a much larger clone. The V call is TRBV24-1, the J call TRBJ2-5; D is undetermined. The germline CDR1 and CDR2 sequences are KGHDR and SFDVKD. The CDR3 extends over 13 amino acids. CDR3 sequence (DNA): TGTGCCACCAGTGGGGGTTCCCAAGGGACCCAGTACTTC. Its protein product is CATSGGSQGTQYF.

At least ten counts were recorded for this clonotype. The chain recombines TRBV5-1 with TRBJ2-7, with D possibly TRBD1 on 5 matching bases. V lost 0 bases, J lost 9 bases, and 19 bases lay in between. Germline CDR1 reads SGHRS; CDR2 reads YFSETQ. The CDR3 is 15 amino acids. The CDR3, as DNA: TGCGCCAGCAGCTTGGAGGCTGGAGACAGCCAAAGGCAGTACTTC. Amino acid sequence: CASSLEAGDSQRQYF.

In the case of this clonotype: One base away lies a much larger clone, so this may be a sequencing read error. The V gene is TRBV6-2 or TRBV6-3, the J gene TRBJ1-5, with a weak D call TRBD1 (6 bases). The CDR3 is 17 amino acids. CDR1 is MNHEY and CDR2 is SVGEGT in the germline V gene. DNA of the CDR3: TGTGCCAGCAGCCAACCGGAGGGGGAAGGAAACAATAAGCCCCAGCATTTT. Translation gives CASSQPEGEGNNKPQHF.

This clonotype was picked up many times. This chain connects TRBV20-1 to TRBJ1-4; the D gene is possibly TRBD1 (5 bases). The germline CDR1 and CDR2 sequences are DFQATT and SNEGSKA (reference sequence). This CDR3 region has 13 residues. Trimming pared 0 bases from V and 8 bases from J, leaving 10 bases between. The CDR3 nucleotides are TGCAGTGCTAGAGATCAGGGTGGGGAAAAACTGTTTTTT. Protein product: CSARDQGGEKLFF.

The chain couples TRBV30 to TRBJ2-2, with D possibly being TRBD1 or TRBD2 (5 bases each). The CDR3 runs to 15 residues. The germline V and J ends were trimmed by 0 bases and 5 bases, with 13 bases remaining between them. Looked up from germline, CDR1 is GTSNPN and CDR2 is SVGIG (reference sequence). CDR3 in amino acids: CAWSVGEKETGELFF. CDR3 DNA sequence: TGTGCCTGGAGTGTAGGGGAGAAAGAGACCGGGGAGCTGTTTTTT.

The table lists this clonotype with many counts. The chain couples TRBV6-1 to TRBJ2-3; D ambiguous. Deletions cut 6 bases from V and 0 bases from J, with 13 bases between. Per the germline V gene, CDR1 is MNHNS and CDR2 is SASEGT. This CDR3 spans 15 amino acids. Here the CDR3 reads CASSLRPGSTDTQYF. The CDR3 DNA reads as TGTGCCAGCAGCCTGCGACCCGGGAGCACAGATACGCAGTATTTT.

This clonotype was recorded many times. V is TRBV20-1 and J is TRBJ1-2; D might be TRBD1 (5 bases). Per the germline V gene, CDR1 is DFQATT and CDR2 is SNEGSKA (reference sequence). The CDR3 is made up of 12 amino acids. Trimming left V 0 bases short and J 7 bases short, with 9 bases between. For the CDR3, the DNA is TGCAGTGCTAGAGATCAGGGCCTTGGCTACACCTTC. Its protein is CSARDQGLGYTF.

This clonotype was counted between two and nine times. The CDR3 coding sequence is TGCGCCAGCAGCTTGTCTGCTGAGCAGTTCTTC. Its translation is CASSLSAEQFF. V usage is TRBV5-1 and J usage is TRBJ2-1; no clear D gene. The CDR3 consists of 11 residues. The V gene lost 1 base and the J gene lost 9 bases, with 5 bases spanning the gap. Germline loops: CDR1 SGHRS, CDR2 YFSETQ.

There are many counts of this clonotype. The chain employs TRBV6-9 and TRBJ1-5; no reliable D call. Between the trimmed V and J ends, which lost 3 bases and 2 bases, there was a span of 14 bases. This CDR3 is built from 16 residues. Germline V gives CDR1 MNHGY, CDR2 SVAAGI. The CDR3 region has the DNA TGTGCCAGCAGTTACGGTAATAGACCGCGCAATCAGCCCCAGCATTTT. It translates to CASSYGNRPRNQPQHF.

Remarks on this clonotype: One end of the junction varies from germline; a read error may be responsible. The chain is built from TRBV6-4 and TRBJ1-5, with TRBD1 matching over 8 bases. This CDR3 has 15 residues. CDR1 is MRHNA and CDR2 is SNTAGT in the germline V gene. CDR3 coding DNA: TGTTCCAGCAGTGAAGTGACAGGGGTTAATCAGCCCCAGCATTTT. As protein: CSSSEVTGVNQPQHF.

Only a few counts were recorded for this clonotype. The V call is TRBV5-5, the J call TRBJ2-1; D is undetermined. This CDR3 comprises 12 residues. In germline, CDR1 is SGHKS, CDR2 YYEKEE (reference sequence). Trimming pared 4 bases from V and 12 bases from J, leaving 14 bases between. CDR3 sequence: CASSRHSIPQFF. The CDR3 region has the DNA TGTGCCAGCAGCCGCCACAGTATTCCGCAGTTCTTC.

This clonotype was counted ten times or more. This rearrangement joins TRBV12-3 or TRBV12-4 to TRBJ2-1; the D gene is possibly TRBD2 (8 bases). The CDR3 has 19 amino acids. V gave up 8 bases and J gave up 0 bases, with 26 bases separating them. CDR3 DNA: TGTGCCAGCCAAGAAGGGGGCGGCGGGGGGCCGAGCTCCTACAATGAGCAGTTCTTC. Its translation is CASQEGGGGGPSSYNEQFF.